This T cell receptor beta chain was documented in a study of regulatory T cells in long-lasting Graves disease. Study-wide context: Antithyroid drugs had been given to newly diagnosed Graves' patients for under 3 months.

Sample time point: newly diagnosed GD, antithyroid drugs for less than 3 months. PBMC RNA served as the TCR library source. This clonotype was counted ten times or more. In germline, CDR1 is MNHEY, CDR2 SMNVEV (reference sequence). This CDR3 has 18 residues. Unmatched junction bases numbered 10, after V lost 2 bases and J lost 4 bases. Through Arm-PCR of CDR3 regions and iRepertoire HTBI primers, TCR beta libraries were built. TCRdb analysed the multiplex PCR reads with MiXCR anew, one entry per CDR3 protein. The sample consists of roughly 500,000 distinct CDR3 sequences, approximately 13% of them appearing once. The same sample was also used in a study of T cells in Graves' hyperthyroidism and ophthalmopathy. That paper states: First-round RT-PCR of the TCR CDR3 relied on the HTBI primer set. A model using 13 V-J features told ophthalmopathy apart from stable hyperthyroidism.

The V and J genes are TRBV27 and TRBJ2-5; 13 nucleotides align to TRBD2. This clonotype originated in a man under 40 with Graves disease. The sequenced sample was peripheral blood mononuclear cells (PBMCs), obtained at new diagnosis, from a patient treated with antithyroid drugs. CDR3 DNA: TGTGCCAGCAGTTTACAATCTCCGACTAGCGGGAGGATAGAGACCCAGTACTTC. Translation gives CASSLQSPTSGRIETQYF.